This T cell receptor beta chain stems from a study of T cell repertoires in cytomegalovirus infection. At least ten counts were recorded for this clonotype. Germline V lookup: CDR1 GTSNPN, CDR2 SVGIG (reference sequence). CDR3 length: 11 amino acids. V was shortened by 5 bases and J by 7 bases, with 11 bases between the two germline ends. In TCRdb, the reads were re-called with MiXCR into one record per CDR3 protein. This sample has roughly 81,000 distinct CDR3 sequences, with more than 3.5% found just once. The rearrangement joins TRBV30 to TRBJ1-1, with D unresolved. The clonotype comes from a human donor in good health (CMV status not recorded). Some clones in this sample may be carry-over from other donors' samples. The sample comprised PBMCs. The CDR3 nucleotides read TGTGCCTGGGTCGGAGGGCTTGAAGCTTTCTTT. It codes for CAWVGGLEAFF.